The source of this T cell receptor beta chain is a study of blood T cell repertoires in COVID-19. Study summary: The United States, Italy and Spain supplied acute and convalescent COVID-19 samples. T cells, B-cell-depleted T cells, or PBMCs provided the cDNA or gDNA that served as material.

The assay was immunoSEQ multiplex PCR, and TCRdb's table has in-frame clones only and misses some. The sample carries 180,000 or so clones, 70% to 90% recorded once. This CDR3 has 15 residues. CDR1 is SEHNR, CDR2 FQNEAQ, per germline (reference sequence). The junction had 4 bases not matched to a gene; V was cut back by 4 bases and J by 1 base. The receptor's source is a woman in her 30s with active or convalescent COVID-19. V and J are TRBV7-9 and TRBJ2-5; 9 positions match TRBD2. The material sequenced was peripheral blood. The CDR3 loop reads CASSSTAGGQETQYF. In DNA form, the CDR3 reads TGTGCCAGCAGCTCTACAGCGGGGGGCCAAGAGACCCAGTACTTC.